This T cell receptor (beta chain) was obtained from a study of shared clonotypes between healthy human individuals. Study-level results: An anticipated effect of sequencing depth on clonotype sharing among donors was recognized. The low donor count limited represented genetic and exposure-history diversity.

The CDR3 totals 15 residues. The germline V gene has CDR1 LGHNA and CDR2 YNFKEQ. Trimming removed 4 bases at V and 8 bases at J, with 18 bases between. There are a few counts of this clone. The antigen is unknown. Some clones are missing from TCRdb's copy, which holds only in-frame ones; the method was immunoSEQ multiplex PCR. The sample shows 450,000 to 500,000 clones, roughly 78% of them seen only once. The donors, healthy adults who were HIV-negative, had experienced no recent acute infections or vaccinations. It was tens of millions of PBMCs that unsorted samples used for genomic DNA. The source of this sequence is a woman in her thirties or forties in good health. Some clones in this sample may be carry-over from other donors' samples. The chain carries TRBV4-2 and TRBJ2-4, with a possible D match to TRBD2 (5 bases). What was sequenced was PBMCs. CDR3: CASSLRGEPGDIQYF. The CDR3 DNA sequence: TGTGCCAGCAGCCTCCGTGGGGAGCCCGGGGACATTCAGTACTTC.